This TCR beta chain was captured in a study of technical replicates of blood from several donors. CDR3 length equals 15 residues. In germline, CDR1 is SEHNR, CDR2 FQNEAQ (reference sequence). V shed 4 bases and J 4 bases; nucleotides not matched to a gene: 6. This clone was detected once. Some clones are missing from TCRdb's copy, which holds only in-frame ones; the method was immunoSEQ multiplex PCR. Of nearly 80,000 clones listed, over 90% were seen once; the top ten hold 0.3% to 0.45%. The source of this sequence is a human donor in good health. Sequences were obtained from T cells isolated from PBMCs. The V call is TRBV7-9, the J call TRBJ1-2; 10 positions agree with TRBD1. The CDR3, as DNA: TGTGCCAGCAGCTATTCGACAGGGGGCGGCTATGGCTACACCTTC. Protein product: CASSYSTGGGYGYTF.